This paragraph covers one T cell receptor beta chain sequence. Its target is unknown. As originally analysed: ImmunoSEQ output lacked quality scores and full-length reads, limiting matched filtering. Here immunoSEQ multiplex PCR was the method, and the copy in TCRdb shows in-frame clones only, minus some. That table gives V, J and clone size, and the DNA gave D and trimming. The sample yields fewer than 2.5 million clones, 93% seen once. The source of the sample is a study of shared clonotypes between healthy human individuals. Study information: Three plates were used per donor for CD4 naive, three for CD4 memory, two for CD8 naive and one for CD8 memory. Study observations and caveats: Across a handful of donors, naive CD4 shared around 5.1%, naive CD8 about 3.2%, memory CD4 roughly 2.2%, memory CD8 more than 0.35%. Sampling covered blood only; tissue repertoires likely differ.

Looked up from germline, CDR1 is SQVTM and CDR2 is ANQGSEA. The J segment lost 7 bases and the V segment lost 4 bases, leaving 6 bases of the junction unmatched. The CDR3 consists of 12 residues. The TCR was taken from a man between 18 and 29 years old in good health. Some clones in this sample may be carry-over from other donors' samples. The chain joins TRBV29-1 to TRBJ2-7; 8 nucleotides line up with TRBD1. The sequenced sample was naive CD4+ T cells from PBMCs. The sample's subset: CD45RA+ positively selected. The CDR3 sequence: CSVGDRLGEQYF. The CDR3 DNA reads as TGCAGCGTTGGGGACAGGTTGGGTGAGCAGTACTTC.